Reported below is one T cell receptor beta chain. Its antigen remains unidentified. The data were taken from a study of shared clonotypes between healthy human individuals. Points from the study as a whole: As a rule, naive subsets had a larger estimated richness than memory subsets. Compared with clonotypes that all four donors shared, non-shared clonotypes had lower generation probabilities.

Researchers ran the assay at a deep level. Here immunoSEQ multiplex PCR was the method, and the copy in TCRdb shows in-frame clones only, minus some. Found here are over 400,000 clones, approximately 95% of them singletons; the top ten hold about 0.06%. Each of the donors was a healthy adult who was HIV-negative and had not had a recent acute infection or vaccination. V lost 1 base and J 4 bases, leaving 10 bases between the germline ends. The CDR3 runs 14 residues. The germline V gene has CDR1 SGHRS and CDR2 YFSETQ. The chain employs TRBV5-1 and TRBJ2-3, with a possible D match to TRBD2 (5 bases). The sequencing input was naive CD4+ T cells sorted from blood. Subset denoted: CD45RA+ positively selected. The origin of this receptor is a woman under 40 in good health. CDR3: CASSLPSSADTQYF. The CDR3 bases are TGCGCCAGCAGCTTGCCTAGCTCGGCAGATACGCAGTATTTT.